These 13 T cell receptor beta chains share one sample of origin, sequenced in a study of post-analysis software for immune sequencing data. Overall study findings and caveats: In patients, a few TRBV segments were more frequent than in controls, with TRBV5-6, TRBV5-1 and TRBV20-1 among them.

The antigens these receptors bind are not known. Unique molecular identifiers had been added to the TCR beta cDNA libraries. One entry per CDR3 protein results from TCRdb running MiXCR on the PCR reads. The sample contains about 540,000 distinct CDR3 sequences, 34% of which appear only once. Input material: blood. These receptors originate from a girl aged 2-17 years with multiple sclerosis.

The chain uses TRBV28 and TRBJ2-2, with 7 bases matching TRBD1. Germline-derived CDR1 and CDR2 are MDHEN and SYDVKM. V was pared by 8 bases and J by 2 bases, with 8 bases of the junction left unmatched. CDR3 length: 15 amino acids. The CDR3 nucleotides are TGTGCCAGCTCTTGGGCAGGGGGAAACACCGGGGAGCTGTTTTTT. Protein: CASSWAGGNTGELFF.

This clonotype turned up a few times. The V call is TRBV11-2, the J call TRBJ2-5, with D perhaps TRBD1 (5 bases). V gave up 2 bases and J gave up 2 bases, with 12 bases separating them. The CDR3 sequence is 15 residues long. Germline CDR1 SGHAT, CDR2 FQNNGV. CDR3 nucleotide sequence: TGTGCCAGCAGCTTAAGTAAAACAGGACAAGAGACCCAGTACTTC. It is translated as CASSLSKTGQETQYF.

The rearrangement links TRBV7-9 to TRBJ2-1, with a weak D call TRBD1 (5 bases). The CDR3 covers 14 residues. CDR1 is SEHNR, CDR2 FQNEAQ, per germline (reference sequence). Deletions cut 5 bases from V and 10 bases from J, with 18 bases between. The CDR3 sequence is CASSRPGLVGEQFF. The CDR3 bases are TGTGCCAGCAGCCGGCCAGGGCTCGTGGGGGAGCAGTTCTTC.

The J gene is TRBJ2-7, the V gene TRBV5-4; perhaps TRBD2 as D (6 bases). The ends were cut back, 5 bases at V and 4 bases at J, with 16 bases in the middle. CDR3 length: 14 residues. Germline V CDR1 and CDR2: SGHNT, YYREEE (reference sequence). The CDR3 sequence: CASSDPGAQYEQYF. In DNA, the CDR3 is TGTGCCAGCAGTGACCCGGGAGCTCAATACGAGCAGTACTTC.

The chain's CDR3 is CASSFGTSTYEQYF. For the CDR3, the DNA is TGTGCCAGCAGCTTCGGGACATCTACCTACGAGCAGTACTTC. The chain employs TRBV5-6 and TRBJ2-7; a possible D gene is TRBD1 (6 bases). Per germline, CDR1 SGHDT and CDR2 YYEEEE. The CDR3 extends over 14 amino acids. The ends were cut back, 2 bases at V and 2 bases at J, with 11 bases in the middle.

The chain uses TRBV6-2 or TRBV6-3 and TRBJ2-4; 16 bases are a match to TRBD2. V lost 2 bases to trimming and J lost 9 bases; unmatched junction nucleotides: 1. The V gene's germline CDR1 is MNHEY and CDR2 SVGEGT. The CDR3 is made up of 15 amino acids. The CDR3 bases are TGTGCCAGCAGTTACGGGACTAGCGGGGGGGCCATTCAGTACTTC. It is translated as CASSYGTSGGAIQYF.

Only a few counts were recorded for this clonotype. The chain links TRBV5-1 to TRBJ2-5; possible D gene TRBD2, 6 bases. This CDR3 contains 11 residues. V was cut by 6 bases and J by 5 bases, with 8 bases left in between. Looked up from germline, CDR1 is SGHRS and CDR2 is YFSETQ. CDR3 coding DNA: TGCGCCAGCAAGGAGGGGGAGACCCAGTACTTC. The encoded protein is CASKEGETQYF.

The chain links TRBV5-6 to TRBJ1-2; D is unresolved. Germline CDR1 and CDR2: SGHDT and YYEEEE. The germline V and J ends were trimmed by 2 bases and 2 bases, with 10 bases remaining between them. The CDR3 contains 14 residues. The chain's CDR3 is CASSFGSGNYGYTF. CDR3 coding DNA: TGTGCCAGCAGCTTCGGGTCGGGGAACTATGGCTACACCTTC.

The chain has TRBV7-8 and TRBJ2-7, with a tentative D call TRBD2 (6 bases). The V end was cut by 3 bases, the J end by 2 bases, with 11 bases between. The CDR3 spans 14 residues. The V gene's germline CDR1 is SGHVS and CDR2 FQNEAQ. The DNA for the CDR3 is TGTGCCAGCAGCTTGCGGGGCATAGCCTACGAGCAGTACTTC. Translation gives CASSLRGIAYEQYF. Full variable domain (rest looked up from reference TRBV7-8 and TRBJ2-7): GAGVSQSPRYKVAKRGQDVALRCDPISGHVSLFWYQQALGQGPEFLTYFQNEAQLDKSGLPSDRFFAERPEGSVSTLKIQRTQQEDSAVYLCASSLRGIAYEQYFGPGTRLTVT.

This clonotype has just a few counts. This rearrangement joins TRBV7-8 to TRBJ1-2; 9 nucleotides align to TRBD1. The V segment lost 5 bases and the J segment 6 bases; nucleotides outside the gene matches: 16. Germline V CDR1 and CDR2: SGHVS, FQNEAQ. This CDR3 region has 17 residues. Here the CDR3 DNA reads TGTGCCAGCAGCCGCAGCCTAATCCGGGACAGGGTAGATGGCTACACCTTC. Translation: CASSRSLIRDRVDGYTF.

This clonotype showed up many times. The chain couples TRBV6-4 to TRBJ2-1, with D possibly being TRBD2 (7 bases). The germline V gene has CDR1 MRHNA and CDR2 SNTAGT. Trimming pared 4 bases from V and 10 bases from J, leaving 14 bases between. This CDR3 is built from 13 residues. The CDR3 region is CASSGVTGGEQFF. CDR3 nucleotide sequence: TGTGCCAGCAGTGGTGTGACGGGGGGCGAGCAGTTCTTC.

CDR3: CASSLVTGSYNEQFF. In DNA, the CDR3 is TGTGCCAGCAGTTTGGTGACAGGGTCCTACAATGAGCAGTTCTTC. This chain joins TRBV7-9 and TRBJ2-1; TRBD1 matches at 7 bases. The germline V gene has CDR1 SEHNR and CDR2 FQNEAQ (reference sequence). V shed 6 bases and J 1 base; nucleotides not matched to a gene: 6. The CDR3 length is 15 residues.

Notes on this clonotype: A read error is possible here, since a much larger clone lies one base away. The rearrangement links TRBV14 to TRBJ2-1; D gene uncertain. This CDR3 has 12 residues. The V gene's germline CDR1 is SGHDN and CDR2 FVKESK. The DNA for the CDR3 is TGTGCCGGCAGCCCCGATTACAATGAGCAGTTCTTC. Residues: CAGSPDYNEQFF.